These 5 T cell receptor beta chains came from one sample sequenced in a study of beta chain features in type 1 diabetes. Findings of the study overall: When Type 1 diabetes patients were examined, their TCRB CDR3s proved moderately but significantly shorter in all four CD4+ subsets.

Expressed TCRB transcripts were sequenced because the isolated RNA had all been reverse transcribed beforehand. Sequencing was performed with immunoSEQ multiplex PCR; in TCRdb, only in-frame clones are kept and a portion is missing. Of 40,000 to 60,000 clones in the sample, around 60% were seen once. Their cognate antigens are unknown. The sample was stem cell memory CD4+ T cells from blood. The source of these receptors is a woman aged 25-40 years with type 1 diabetes.

The chain carries TRBV9 and TRBJ2-3, with D tentatively TRBD2 (6 bases). The CDR3 has 13 residues. Between the trimmed V and J ends, which lost 0 bases and 13 bases, there was a span of 15 bases. The germline CDR1 and CDR2 sequences are SGDLS and YYNGEE. CDR3 coding DNA: TGTGCCAGCAGCGTAGGGGGGGACCGGGGAAAGTATTTT. Protein: CASSVGGDRGKYF.

The genes are TRBV30 and TRBJ2-7; 11 nucleotides match TRBD1. The CDR3 covers 14 residues. From germline, CDR1 is GTSNPN and CDR2 SVGIG (reference sequence). With 3 bases clipped from V and 6 bases from J, the junction kept 7 bases outside the gene matches. DNA for the CDR3: TGTGCCTGGAGGCGGACAGGGGGCCGGGGCGAGCAGTACTTC. The encoded protein is CAWRRTGGRGEQYF.

The gene calls are TRBV5-1 and TRBJ2-7; the match to TRBD1 covers 8 bases. J lost 9 bases, V lost 1 base, and 12 bases had no gene match. This CDR3 contains 15 residues. Germline V lookup: CDR1 SGHRS, CDR2 YFSETQ. CDR3 amino acids: CASSLHGQGTGGQYF. DNA for the CDR3: TGCGCCAGCAGCTTGCACGGACAGGGAACGGGTGGGCAGTACTTC.

V and J are TRBV5-1 and TRBJ1-1; TRBD1 might be the D (5 bases). The CDR3 runs 14 residues. CDR1 is SGHRS, CDR2 YFSETQ, per germline. V was shortened by 6 bases and J by 1 base, with 13 bases between the two germline ends. CDR3: CASTSGWRNTEAFF. CDR3 sequence (DNA): TGCGCCAGCACTTCAGGGTGGAGGAACACTGAAGCTTTCTTT.

This chain connects TRBV28 to TRBJ1-5, with 8 bases lining up with TRBD1. The ends lost 3 bases at V and 6 bases at J; junction bases unmatched: 10. Germline V lookup: CDR1 MDHEN, CDR2 SYDVKM. The CDR3 consists of 16 residues. Here the CDR3 DNA reads TGTGCCAGCAGTTTTGGCCAGGGGGCGCTGAGTCAGCCCCAGCATTTT. Translating it yields CASSFGQGALSQPQHF.